A selection of T cell receptor beta chains follows, all from one sample in a study of T-cell reconstitution after alpha-beta-depleted transplantation in children. TCRdb used MiXCR to reprocess the PCR reads, holding one entry per CDR3 protein. Here the sample spans almost 600,000 distinct CDR3 sequences, 25% to 30% being singletons. The sequenced sample was PBMCs, obtained before TCRalphabeta/CD19-depleted stem cell transplant. All receptors come from a boy in the first two years of life with Wiskott-Aldrich syndrome, due to receive a stem cell transplant. CDR3s include the opening cysteine and the closing phenylalanine or tryptophan. The order of the fields is V gene, clone size, J gene, D gene, CDR3 DNA, CDR3 protein. D genes are given only for firm matches. Size is omitted from some rows. Given values are once, few, many or a class for expanded clones.

v_call: TRBV27; clone_size: many; j_call: TRBJ1-6; d_call: .; cdr3_nt: TGTGCCAGCAGTTTGGGACAAGTAAATTCACCCCTCCACTTT; cdr3_aa: CASSLGQVNSPLHF
v_call: TRBV2; clone_size: few; j_call: TRBJ2-1; d_call: .; cdr3_nt: TGTGCCAGCAATAGCGGCTCCTACAATGAGCAGTTCTTC; cdr3_aa: CASNSGSYNEQFF
v_call: TRBV9; clone_size: .; j_call: TRBJ2-1; d_call: .; cdr3_nt: TGTGCCAGCAGCTCCCATGGTGGGGACCAGTTCTTC; cdr3_aa: CASSSHGGDQFF
v_call: TRBV3-1; clone_size: .; j_call: TRBJ2-7; d_call: TRBD2; cdr3_nt: TGTGCCAGCAGCCAAGAAACGGGAGGGCCGAGGAACGAGCAGTACTTC; cdr3_aa: CASSQETGGPRNEQYF
v_call: TRBV5-1; clone_size: .; j_call: TRBJ2-1; d_call: TRBD2; cdr3_nt: TGCGCCAGCAGCTCAGGACTAGCGGGAGGGTCAACTTTAAATGAGCAGTTCTTC; cdr3_aa: CASSSGLAGGSTLNEQFF
v_call: TRBV5-6; clone_size: few; j_call: TRBJ1-5; d_call: .; cdr3_nt: TGTGCCAGCAGCTACAGGGAGGGTGATCAGCCCCAGCATTTT; cdr3_aa: CASSYREGDQPQHF
v_call: TRBV4-1; clone_size: .; j_call: TRBJ2-3; d_call: TRBD1; cdr3_nt: TGCGCCAGCAGCACAGGGGGCGCCGGAGATACGCAGTATTTT; cdr3_aa: CASSTGGAGDTQYF
v_call: TRBV5-1; clone_size: .; j_call: TRBJ1-5; d_call: TRBD1; cdr3_nt: TGCGCCAGCAGCTTGGAACCAGGGGGCGCGCGCAATCAGCCCCAGCATTTT; cdr3_aa: CASSLEPGGARNQPQHF
v_call: TRBV3-1; clone_size: few; j_call: TRBJ2-1; d_call: .; cdr3_nt: TGTGCCAGCAGCCAAGATCAGCGGTGGTACAATGAGCAGTTCTTC; cdr3_aa: CASSQDQRWYNEQFF
v_call: TRBV28; clone_size: few; j_call: TRBJ1-3; d_call: .; cdr3_nt: TGTGCCAGCAGTTTAAGGGCCAGGAACACCATATATTTT; cdr3_aa: CASSLRARNTIYF
v_call: TRBV7-8; clone_size: .; j_call: TRBJ1-1; d_call: .; cdr3_nt: TGTGCCAGCAGCTTAGTTTCTGAGAAAGCTTTCTTT; cdr3_aa: CASSLVSEKAFF
v_call: TRBV28; clone_size: few; j_call: TRBJ2-2; d_call: .; cdr3_nt: TGTGCCAGCAGTTTGTTTCAGGGTGTCACCGGGGAGCTGTTTTTT; cdr3_aa: CASSLFQGVTGELFF
v_call: TRBV6-4; clone_size: .; j_call: TRBJ2-1; d_call: TRBD2; cdr3_nt: TGTGCCAGCAGTGACGCTAGCGGGCGTCAGTTCTTC; cdr3_aa: CASSDASGRQFF
v_call: TRBV11-1; clone_size: .; j_call: TRBJ2-1; d_call: TRBD1; cdr3_nt: TGTGCCAGCAGCTTAGCCTCCGGGACAGGGCTTTCCTACAATGAGCAGTTCTTC; cdr3_aa: CASSLASGTGLSYNEQFF
v_call: TRBV5-1; clone_size: many; j_call: TRBJ2-4; d_call: .; cdr3_nt: TGCGCCAGCAGCTTGGACTACAGGGTTAGCAAAAACATTCAGTACTTC; cdr3_aa: CASSLDYRVSKNIQYF
v_call: TRBV5-1; clone_size: few; j_call: TRBJ2-7; d_call: .; cdr3_nt: TGCGCCAGCAGCTTGATGGCTTCCTACGAGCAGTACTTC; cdr3_aa: CASSLMASYEQYF
v_call: TRBV10-3; clone_size: .; j_call: TRBJ2-1; d_call: TRBD2; cdr3_nt: TGTGCCATCAGTGGCCTTGCCGGGACTAGCGGTTTATACAATGAGCAGTTCTTC; cdr3_aa: CAISGLAGTSGLYNEQFF
v_call: TRBV5-4; clone_size: .; j_call: TRBJ2-7; d_call: .; cdr3_nt: TGTGCCAGCAGCTTGTCCCAGGGGGGCTCCTACGAGCAGTACTTC; cdr3_aa: CASSLSQGGSYEQYF
v_call: TRBV5-1; clone_size: .; j_call: TRBJ1-1; d_call: .; cdr3_nt: TGCGCCAGCAGCTTGGGGCAGCGTTACACTGAAGCTTTCTTT; cdr3_aa: CASSLGQRYTEAFF
v_call: TRBV5-1; clone_size: .; j_call: TRBJ2-3; d_call: TRBD2; cdr3_nt: TGCGCCAGCAGCTTGTTTCTCGGACTAGCGGGAAAGGGCACAGATACGCAGTATTTT; cdr3_aa: CASSLFLGLAGKGTDTQYF
v_call: TRBV5-1; clone_size: .; j_call: TRBJ2-7; d_call: TRBD2; cdr3_nt: TGCGCCAGCAGCTTGGAAACGGGAGGCTCCTACGAGCAGTACTTC; cdr3_aa: CASSLETGGSYEQYF
v_call: TRBV10-3; clone_size: few; j_call: TRBJ2-1; d_call: TRBD1; cdr3_nt: TGTGCCATACTCCGGGACAGGGGGCTCTATGAGCAGTTCTTC; cdr3_aa: CAILRDRGLYEQFF
v_call: TRBV28; clone_size: .; j_call: TRBJ2-2; d_call: .; cdr3_nt: TGTGCCAGCAGTTTCTGGGGGATATCGGAGCTGTTTTTT; cdr3_aa: CASSFWGISELFF
v_call: TRBV5-1; clone_size: .; j_call: TRBJ2-7; d_call: TRBD2; cdr3_nt: TGCGCCAGCAGCAGCAGGCCTAGCGGGATCTACGAGCAGTACTTC; cdr3_aa: CASSSRPSGIYEQYF